One sample yielded the 14 T cell receptor beta chains listed below, sequenced in a study of cytomegalovirus exposure and HLA in healthy donors. The PCR was carried out with 60 Vbeta primers and 13 Jbeta primers. Assay: immunoSEQ multiplex PCR; the TCRdb copy retains only in-frame clones and omits some. In the table there are 250,000 to 350,000 clones, roughly 90% of which are singletons. Source material: PBMCs. These receptors were obtained from a man aged 40-50 years in good health and CMV-seropositive.

CDR3 sequence (DNA): TGTGCCAGCAGTTACTCCCAGGATTCCTACGAGCAGTACTTC. This encodes CASSYSQDSYEQYF. V and J are TRBV6-6 and TRBJ2-7, with no clear D. The germline V gene encodes CDR1 MNHNY and CDR2 SVGAGI (reference sequence). The CDR3 length is 14 residues. Trimming removed 0 bases from V and 1 base from J, with 7 bases in between.

The chain uses TRBV7-9 and TRBJ2-7, with 7 bases lining up with TRBD2. The germline gives CDR1 SEHNR, CDR2 FQNEAQ (reference sequence). V shed 1 base, J shed 4 bases, and the junction held 4 bases outside the gene matches. This CDR3 comprises 14 residues. The CDR3 is CASSLGGSKYEQYF. The CDR3 bases are TGTGCCAGCAGCTTAGGCGGGAGCAAGTACGAGCAGTACTTC.

The chain combines TRBV5-1 with TRBJ1-6; 10 bases align to TRBD1. Germline CDR1 SGHRS, CDR2 YFSETQ. The CDR3 has 16 residues. V was clipped by 5 bases and J by 7 bases; unmatched bases: 9. The chain's CDR3 is CASSPGTGVINSPLHF. In nucleotides, the CDR3 is TGCGCCAGCAGTCCCGGGACAGGGGTGATAAATTCACCCCTCCACTTT.

The chain has TRBV7-3 and TRBJ1-1; no definite D call. Trimming took off 2 bases at V and 0 bases at J, with 4 bases between the two ends. Per germline, CDR1 SGHTA and CDR2 FQGTGA. This CDR3 region has 13 residues. CDR3 DNA: TGTGCCAGCAGCTTATCCGTGAACACTGAAGCTTTCTTT. Its translation is CASSLSVNTEAFF.

The gene calls are TRBV7-9 and TRBJ2-3, with 8 bases identical to TRBD1. Per the germline V gene, CDR1 is SEHNR and CDR2 is FQNEAQ (reference sequence). The CDR3 consists of 16 residues. V was pared by 1 base and J by 1 base, with 4 bases of the junction left unmatched. The CDR3 sequence is CASSLDGRGRTDTQYF. CDR3 sequence (DNA): TGTGCCAGCAGCTTAGATGGCAGGGGGCGCACAGATACGCAGTATTTT.

V is TRBV6-4 and J is TRBJ2-1; 12 bases align to TRBD2. This CDR3 is 17 amino acids long. Germline V gene data show CDR1 as MRHNA and CDR2 as SNTAGT. Trimming removed 2 bases from V and 5 bases from J; junction bases left unmatched: 7. The CDR3 nucleotides are TGTGCCAGCAGTGACGGGACTAGCGGGTTTACCGACAATGAGCAGTTCTTC. This translates into CASSDGTSGFTDNEQFF.

CDR3 bases: TGCGCCAGCAGGGCTAGCGGGAGACGGACGAACACCGGGGAGCTGTTTTTT. As protein: CASRASGRRTNTGELFF. The chain joins TRBV5-1 to TRBJ2-2; 10 positions agree with TRBD2. J was trimmed by 0 bases and V by 5 bases; bases with no gene match: 7. CDR3 length: 17 amino acids. Germline values: CDR1 SGHRS, CDR2 YFSETQ.

The chain carries TRBV19 and TRBJ2-1, with 8 bases matching TRBD1. The CDR3 runs 15 residues. The J segment lost 8 bases and the V segment lost 3 bases, leaving 9 bases of the junction unmatched. The germline CDR1 and CDR2 sequences are LNHDA and SQIVND (reference sequence). DNA for the CDR3: TGTGCCAGTAGTATTGGGCAATCAGGGGGCCATGAGCAGTTCTTC. It encodes CASSIGQSGGHEQFF.

J is TRBJ2-3 and V is TRBV30; D might be TRBD2 (5 bases). The CDR3 loop spans 17 amino acids. Germline CDR1 GTSNPN, CDR2 SVGIG (reference sequence). Between the trimmed V and J ends, which lost 2 bases and 2 bases, there was a span of 20 bases. The CDR3: CAWSWGHTRIYTDTQYF. The CDR3 DNA reads TGTGCCTGGAGTTGGGGTCATACTAGAATTTACACAGATACGCAGTATTTT.

This chain connects TRBV18 to TRBJ2-7, with 8 positions matching TRBD1. The CDR3 extends over 15 amino acids. CDR1 and CDR2 from the germline V gene are KGHSH and LQKENI. V shed 4 bases, J shed 2 bases, and the junction held 7 bases outside the gene matches. CDR3 protein: CASSRPGQDPYEQYF. In DNA form, the CDR3 reads TGTGCCAGCTCACGGCCGGGACAGGATCCCTACGAGCAGTACTTC.

This chain joins TRBV7-2 and TRBJ2-1; D is possibly TRBD1 (6 bases). Per germline, CDR1 SGHTA and CDR2 FQGNSA. There are 14 residues in the CDR3. Trimming pared 1 base from V and 11 bases from J, leaving 15 bases between. CDR3 DNA: TGTGCCAGCAGCTTAGAGGGTTTGGGACACAAGCAGTTCTTC. The encoded protein is CASSLEGLGHKQFF.

The V gene is TRBV21-1, the J gene TRBJ2-1; the D call in the table, TRBD2, was not verified against the DNA. TRBV21-1 is a pseudogene locus. The CDR3 has 19 amino acids. This CDR3 is CASSNQSGGRASSYNEQFF. In nucleotides, the CDR3 is TGTGCCAGCAGCAATCAATCGGGCGGGAGGGCGAGTTCCTACAATGAGCAGTTCTTC.

The V gene is TRBV6-5, the J gene TRBJ2-2; 9 bases line up with TRBD2. V was clipped by 7 bases and J by 6 bases; unmatched bases: 9. Germline assignment: CDR1 MNHEY and CDR2 SVGAGI. This CDR3 has 15 residues. The CDR3 spells CASTPGGGRAGELFF. The CDR3 nucleotides read TGTGCCAGCACCCCGGGGGGCGGGAGGGCCGGGGAGCTGTTTTTT.

The chain recombines TRBV11-2 with TRBJ2-7; TRBD1 agrees at 9 bases. V shed 2 bases, J shed 6 bases, and the junction held 17 bases outside the gene matches. CDR3 length equals 18 residues. Germline loops: CDR1 SGHAT, CDR2 FQNNGV. In DNA, the CDR3 is TGTGCCAGCAGCTTACCAAACGGGCGTCGGGACAGGGTAGCCGAGCAGTACTTC. Its translation: CASSLPNGRRDRVAEQYF.